The 13 T cell receptor beta chains presented below share a single source sample, sequenced in a study of blood T cell repertoires in COVID-19. The data were produced by immunoSEQ multiplex PCR, yet TCRdb's version contains in-frame clones alone and is incomplete. The table lists some 180,000 clones, around 80% of them singletons, with 5.5% to 8% in the top ten. The specimen sequenced was peripheral blood. These receptor sequences come from a woman in her thirties or forties with COVID-19, enrolled during active disease.

The J gene is TRBJ1-2, the V gene TRBV9, with a weak D call TRBD1 (5 bases). V gave up 6 bases and J gave up 3 bases, with 12 bases separating them. The CDR3 has 13 residues. The germline gives CDR1 SGDLS, CDR2 YYNGEE. CDR3 sequence: CASTPGLDYGYTF. CDR3 nucleotides: TGTGCCAGCACCCCAGGGTTGGACTATGGCTACACCTTC.

This rearrangement joins TRBV7-8 to TRBJ2-1; 12 positions agree with TRBD2. Germline CDR1 and CDR2: SGHVS and FQNEAQ. CDR3 length: 15 residues. V gave up 5 bases and J gave up 4 bases; unmatched junction bases: 3. CDR3 coding DNA: TGTGCCAGCAGCGAGACTAGCGGGGGATACAATGAGCAGTTCTTC. Its translation: CASSETSGGYNEQFF.

The V gene is TRBV19, the J gene TRBJ2-4, with D perhaps TRBD2 (6 bases). CDR1 is LNHDA, CDR2 SQIVND, per germline (reference sequence). This CDR3 has 11 residues. Trimming stripped 4 bases from V and 13 bases from J, with 11 bases between. The CDR3 DNA reads as TGTGCCAGTAGTAAGGGACTTGGGCAGTACTTC. Its protein product is CASSKGLGQYF.

This clone was observed a single time. The chain carries TRBV5-1 and TRBJ2-3; 7 bases fit TRBD2. Germline V gives CDR1 SGHRS, CDR2 YFSETQ. The V segment lost 0 bases and the J segment 1 base; nucleotides outside the gene matches: 2. This CDR3 region has 15 residues. The CDR3 sequence is CASSLDRGGTDTQYF. DNA of the CDR3: TGCGCCAGCAGCTTGGATCGGGGGGGCACAGATACGCAGTATTTT.

V and J are TRBV6-5 and TRBJ2-1; weak D call: TRBD2 (6 bases). Germline CDR1 and CDR2: MNHEY and SVGAGI. CDR3 length: 15 amino acids. V was trimmed by 0 bases and J by 4 bases, leaving 10 bases between them. The CDR3 DNA reads as TGTGCCAGCAGTTACTCCGGGAGTCCTTACAATGAGCAGTTCTTC. It specifies CASSYSGSPYNEQFF.

The chain combines TRBV6-5 with TRBJ2-7; D perhaps matches TRBD1 (6 bases). Germline V lookup: CDR1 MNHEY, CDR2 SVGAGI. The length of the CDR3 is 14 residues. Trimming removed 7 bases from V and 5 bases from J, with 18 bases in between. This CDR3 is CASTPRGRWDEQYF. The CDR3, as DNA: TGTGCCAGCACGCCCAGGGGTCGATGGGACGAGCAGTACTTC.

The chain combines TRBV11-1 with TRBJ1-5; D uncertain. Trimming removed 1 base at V and 4 bases at J, with 8 bases between. This CDR3 comprises 14 residues. CDR1 and CDR2 (germline): SGHAT, FQDESV (reference sequence). The CDR3: CASSLGSGNQPQHF. DNA of the CDR3: TGTGCCAGCAGCTTAGGTTCGGGGAATCAGCCCCAGCATTTT.

This clone was seen once. The V call is TRBV27, the J call TRBJ2-7, with D unclear. Trimming took off 3 bases at V and 0 bases at J, with 9 bases between the two ends. The CDR3 loop spans 14 amino acids. CDR1 MNHEY and CDR2 SMNVEV come from the germline V gene (reference sequence). The CDR3 spells CASSFRRLSYEQYF. The CDR3 bases are TGTGCCAGCAGTTTTAGGCGGCTCTCCTACGAGCAGTACTTC.

This chain links TRBV11-3 with TRBJ2-5; 9 bases map to TRBD2. The CDR3 covers 15 residues. Germline values: CDR1 SGHNT, CDR2 YENEEA. With V trimmed by 5 bases and J by 9 bases, 13 bases remained unmatched. The CDR3 region is CASSRGGGPERAQYF. Written as DNA, the CDR3 is TGTGCCAGCAGCCGCGGGGGGGGGCCAGAAAGGGCCCAGTACTTC.

The chain combines TRBV5-4 with TRBJ2-7, with 9 bases identical to TRBD1. With 4 bases clipped from V and 1 base from J, the junction kept 6 bases outside the gene matches. Germline V lookup: CDR1 SGHNT, CDR2 YYREEE (reference sequence). The CDR3 sequence is 15 residues long. Here the CDR3 reads CASSRGDRDSYEQYF. The CDR3 nucleotides read TGTGCCAGCAGCAGAGGGGACAGGGATTCCTACGAGCAGTACTTC.

The V and J genes are TRBV6-4 and TRBJ2-3; TRBD1 matches at 12 bases. CDR1 is MRHNA and CDR2 is SNTAGT in the germline V gene. The length of the CDR3 is 15 residues. After removal of 0 bases from V and 6 bases from J, the junction contained 1 base not matched to a gene. CDR3 sequence reads: CASSDSGTGGDTQYF. DNA for the CDR3: TGTGCCAGCAGTGACTCCGGGACAGGGGGCGATACGCAGTATTTT.

The chain is built from TRBV19 and TRBJ2-6; 9 positions match TRBD1. The germline V gene has CDR1 LNHDA and CDR2 SQIVND (reference sequence). V lost 6 bases, J lost 4 bases, and 10 bases stayed unmatched. The CDR3 loop spans 17 amino acids. This CDR3 is CASRIPGQGSGANVLTF. CDR3 in DNA: TGTGCCAGTAGAATCCCGGGACAGGGATCCGGGGCCAACGTCCTGACTTTC.

This clone appeared once. The CDR3 coding sequence is TGTGCCAGCAGTGACCGGCCAGGGGGTGGCTACACCTTC. Its translation: CASSDRPGGGYTF. J is TRBJ1-2 and V is TRBV6-1; 7 bases fit TRBD1. CDR3 size: 13 residues. Germline V gene lookup returns CDR1 MNHNS and CDR2 SASEGT. Trimming cost V 3 bases and J 7 bases; bases outside gene matches: 5.